A selection of T cell receptor beta chains follows, all from one sample in a study of PD-1 blockade in classical Hodgkin lymphoma. Assay used: immunoSEQ multiplex PCR; TCRdb lists only in-frame clones, some missing. The table has 49,000 or so clones, 60% to 85% seen once. This material consisted of peripheral blood mononuclear cells (PBMCs), taken before the second cycle of nivolumab. The receptors here all came from a human donor with classical Hodgkin lymphoma. The CDR3 runs from the conserved cysteine through the conserved F or W. D genes are given only for firm matches. Only part of the rows carry a size: once, few, many, or a class if the clone is expanded.

size	V	D	J	CDR3	DNA
.	TRBV6-5	TRBD1	TRBJ1-2	CASSSMDRGYGYTF	TGTGCCAGCAGTTCAATGGACAGGGGATATGGCTACACCTTC
.	TRBV6-5	TRBD1	TRBJ1-6	CASSRTGGGSPLHF	TGTGCCAGCAGCAGGACAGGGGGCGGTTCACCCCTCCACTTT
.	TRBV10-2	.	TRBJ2-5	CASGLLGGAQETQYF	TGCGCCAGTGGGTTACTTGGGGGGGCCCAAGAGACCCAGTACTTC
.	TRBV5-1	.	TRBJ1-6	CASSLDSQPGSPLHF	TGCGCCAGCAGCTTGGACAGCCAGCCTGGTTCACCCCTCCACTTT
many	TRBV21-1	.	TRBJ2-3	CASSRPTVLSTDTQYF	TGTGCCAGCAGCCGGCCGACAGTCCTTAGCACAGATACGCAGTATTTT
.	TRBV5-1	TRBD1	TRBJ2-1	CASSLGDREYNEQFF	TGCGCCAGCAGCTTGGGGGACAGGGAGTACAATGAGCAGTTCTTC
medium-sized	TRBV5-6	TRBD1	TRBJ2-2	CASSLRTGVTGELFF	TGTGCCAGCAGCTTAAGGACAGGGGTCACCGGGGAGCTGTTTTTT
.	TRBV7-3	.	TRBJ2-1	CASSLTTGHFEQFF	TGTGCCAGCAGCTTAACGACCGGTCACTTCGAGCAGTTCTTC
.	TRBV6-5	.	TRBJ2-7	CASSYPGIHEQYF	TGTGCCAGCAGTTACCCAGGGATCCACGAGCAGTACTTC
.	TRBV28	TRBD1	TRBJ1-2	CASSWDSYGYTF	TGTGCCAGCAGCTGGGACAGCTATGGCTACACCTTC
.	TRBV12-5	TRBD1	TRBJ2-5	CASAPRTGQETQYF	TGTGCTAGTGCCCCTCGGACAGGCCAAGAGACCCAGTACTTC
few	TRBV5-6	.	TRBJ1-5	CASSLKTNFQPQHF	TGTGCCAGCAGCTTGAAGACGAATTTTCAGCCCCAGCATTTT
.	TRBV28	.	TRBJ1-2	CASSKQIANYGYTF	TGTGCCAGCAGTAAACAGATAGCTAACTATGGCTACACCTTC
.	TRBV12-5	TRBD2	TRBJ2-3	CASGFASGGVGYTQYF	TGTGCTAGTGGTTTTGCTAGCGGGGGGGTAGGGTATACGCAGTATTTT
.	TRBV11-2	.	TRBJ1-5	CAFRRIGNQPQHF	TGTGCCTTCAGGAGGATCGGCAATCAGCCCCAGCATTTT
few	TRBV5-1	.	TRBJ2-5	CASSQGNQETQYF	TGCGCCAGCAGCCAGGGGAACCAAGAGACCCAGTACTTC
few	TRBV30	.	TRBJ1-1	CAWSVSRTEAFF	TGTGCCTGGAGTGTGAGTCGAACTGAAGCTTTCTTT
.	TRBV11-2	.	TRBJ2-7	CASSLRAIGYEQYF	TGTGCCAGCAGCTTAAGAGCAATCGGATACGAGCAGTACTTC
once	TRBV28	.	TRBJ2-3	CASSLLSVTQYF	TGTGCCAGCAGTTTGTTGTCCGTTACGCAGTATTTT
.	TRBV30	TRBD1	TRBJ2-5	CAWSQGDQETQYF	TGTGCCTGGAGCCAGGGGGACCAAGAGACCCAGTACTTC
.	TRBV5-7	.	TRBJ2-3	CASSRKSGRTQDTQYF	TGTGCCAGCAGTAGGAAATCCGGCAGGACACAGGATACGCAGTATTTT
.	TRBV4-1	.	TRBJ1-1	CASMTRDTEAFF	TGCGCCAGCATGACGAGAGACACTGAAGCTTTCTTT
.	TRBV5-1	TRBD1	TRBJ1-4	CASSWGQGAVGSSDTTNEKLFF	TGCGCCAGCAGCTGGGGACAGGGGGCTGTGGGATCCTCCGACACAACTAATGAAAAACTGTTTTTT
.	TRBV6-1	.	TRBJ2-7	CASSDPGSSPYEQYF	TGTGCCAGCAGCGATCCGGGATCGAGCCCCTACGAGCAGTACTTC
few	TRBV4-2	.	TRBJ2-3	CASSQGAGISTDTQYF	TGTGCCAGCAGCCAAGGTGCCGGGATTAGCACAGATACGCAGTATTTT
once	TRBV4-1	.	TRBJ1-5	CASSPQDSNQPQHF	TGCGCCAGCAGTCCACAGGATAGCAATCAGCCCCAGCATTTT
.	TRBV7-9	TRBD1	TRBJ2-1	CASSLVGAGTAMWNEQFF	TGTGCCAGCAGCTTAGTTGGGGCCGGGACAGCCATGTGGAATGAGCAGTTCTTC
.	TRBV6-6	TRBD1	TRBJ1-1	CASSKGQALLNTEAFF	TGTGCCAGCAGTAAAGGACAGGCCCTCTTAAACACTGAAGCTTTCTTT
.	TRBV15	.	TRBJ2-2	CATSRDMGSAGELFF	TGTGCCACCAGCAGAGATATGGGGTCGGCCGGGGAGCTGTTTTTT
.	TRBV9	.	TRBJ2-2	CASSPDGRGELFF	TGTGCCAGCAGCCCGGACGGGCGCGGGGAGCTGTTTTTT
.	TRBV5-6	.	TRBJ1-5	CASSRIQGGGMGNQPQHF	TGTGCCAGCAGCCGAATACAGGGAGGGGGTATGGGCAATCAGCCCCAGCATTTT
.	TRBV19	.	TRBJ2-2	CASSIRAVGGELFF	TGTGCCAGTAGTATCAGGGCCGTTGGAGGGGAGCTGTTTTTT
.	TRBV7-9	.	TRBJ2-3	CASSSQFRDGRGGTQYF	TGTGCCAGCAGCTCGCAATTCCGGGACGGGCGAGGGGGTACGCAGTATTTT
once	TRBV6-1	TRBD1	TRBJ2-7	CASSGQGPRDEQYF	TGTGCCAGCAGTGGACAGGGCCCCCGGGACGAGCAGTACTTC
.	TRBV5-6	.	TRBJ1-2	CASSFIGLDRLENGYTF	TGTGCCAGCAGCTTTATCGGTTTGGACCGATTGGAGAATGGCTACACCTTC
.	TRBV4-1	.	TRBJ1-2	CASSQRDSTAVYGYTF	TGCGCCAGCAGCCAAAGGGACTCTACAGCGGTCTATGGCTACACCTTC
.	TRBV9	.	TRBJ2-1	CASSVSYNEQFF	TGTGCCAGCAGCGTCTCCTACAATGAGCAGTTCTTC
.	TRBV5-6	.	TRBJ1-2	CASSPDTGGYTF	TGTGCCAGCAGCCCGGACACGGGGGGCTACACCTTC
few	TRBV5-5	.	TRBJ1-1	CASSWDTYTEAFF	TGTGCCAGCAGTTGGGACACCTACACTGAAGCTTTCTTT
.	TRBV10-2	.	TRBJ2-7	CASSEYGAGNYEQYF	TGCGCCAGCAGTGAGTACGGCGCCGGCAACTACGAGCAGTACTTC